The present entry profiles one T cell receptor (beta chain) with its context. The data stem from a study of control samples from healthy donors and cancer patients. Germline lookup yields CDR1 SGHVS and CDR2 FQNEAQ. The CDR3 runs to 13 residues. J lost 9 bases, V lost 0 bases, and 1 base had no gene match. Sequencing used immunoSEQ multiplex PCR; TCRdb keeps in-frame clones, though not all of them. The sample shows some 100,000 clones, 90% of them seen only once. The chain carries TRBV7-8 and TRBJ2-1, with 8 bases fitting TRBD2. The sequence came from a human donor in good health. The donor label of this sample is uncertain. Source material: blood. CDR3 protein: CASSLASGAEQFF. For the CDR3, the DNA is TGTGCCAGCAGCTTAGCTAGCGGGGCTGAGCAGTTCTTC.